Below are 4 T cell receptor beta chains sequenced from a single sample in a study of response to subunit inactivated influenza vaccine. In TCRdb, the RT-PCR reads were re-called with MiXCR into one record per CDR3 protein. This table holds about 800,000 distinct CDR3 sequences, over 20% found once. The sample consisted of PBMCs from blood, taken 5 to 6 days after vaccination. These TCRs come from a man aged 45-65 years who received an inactivated influenza vaccine.

The gene calls are TRBV12-3 or TRBV12-4 and TRBJ2-1; 10 positions agree with TRBD2. V was pared by 6 bases and J by 14 bases, with 13 bases of the junction left unmatched. The CDR3 contains 14 residues. CDR3 sequence (DNA): TGTGCCAGCAGCGACCCCCTATATGGACTAGCGGAGTTCTTC. It codes for CASSDPLYGLAEFF.

There are a few counts of this clonotype. This chain uses TRBV7-9 with TRBJ2-1, with TRBD2 identical over 10 bases. The CDR3 is 15 amino acids. J lost 8 bases, V lost 6 bases, and 10 bases had no gene match. The germline V gene encodes CDR1 SEHNR and CDR2 FQNEAQ (reference sequence). In nucleotides, the CDR3 is TGTGCCAGCAGTCATTTCTCTAGCGGGAGAGATGAGCAGTTCTTC. Residues: CASSHFSSGRDEQFF. Full variable domain (remainder filled in from reference TRBV7-9 and TRBJ2-1): DTGVSQNPRHKITKRGQNVTFRCDPISEHNRLYWYRQTLGQGPEFLTYFQNEAQLEKSRLLSDRFSAERPKGSFSTLEIQRTEQGDSAMYLCASSHFSSGRDEQFFGPGTRLTVL.

The chain links TRBV3-1 to TRBJ2-2; TRBD1 is a possible D gene (6 bases). The CDR3 spans 15 residues. Germline V gene sequence: CDR1 LGHDT, CDR2 YNNKEL (reference sequence). Trimming removed 3 bases at V and 4 bases at J, with 12 bases between. DNA of the CDR3: TGTGCCAGCAGCCAGCGAGACAGGAGCACCGGGGAGCTGTTTTTT. This codes for CASSQRDRSTGELFF. Looking up the rest from reference TRBV3-1 and TRBJ2-2 gives the full variable domain: DTAVSQTPKYLVTQMGNDKSIKCEQNLGHDTMYWYKQDSKKFLKIMFSYNNKELIINETVPNRFSPKSPDKAHLNLHINSLELGDSAVYFCASSQRDRSTGELFFGEGSRLTVL.

This chain uses TRBV16 with TRBJ1-5; D is possibly TRBD1 (6 bases). This CDR3 contains 15 residues. Trimming removed 2 bases at V and 4 bases at J, with 12 bases between. The germline V gene encodes CDR1 KGHSY and CDR2 FQNENV. The CDR3 loop reads CASSQDRQGNQPQHF. As DNA, the CDR3 is TGTGCCAGCAGCCAAGACAGGCAGGGGAATCAGCCCCAGCATTTT.